These T cell receptor beta chains were read from a single sample in a study of Ad26.COV2.S vaccination and SARS-CoV-2 variants. Libraries were prepared by immunoSEQ multiplex PCR; TCRdb keeps only in-frame clonotypes and omits some of them. The data show around 370,000 clones, with under 95% seen just once and 3.9% held by the top ten. Sample: peripheral blood, taken after recovery from COVID-19. The source is a human donor who had recovered from COVID-19. CDR3s include the opening cysteine and the closing phenylalanine or tryptophan. The order of the fields is J gene, D gene, clone size, V gene, CDR3 protein, CDR3 DNA. A D gene is named only where the DNA matches it firmly. Clone size appears in some rows only: once, few, many, or a class for an expanded clone.

J: TRBJ2-1; D: -; size: -; V: TRBV27; CDR3: CASSLQHYNEQFF; DNA: TGTGCCAGCAGTTTACAACATTACAATGAGCAGTTCTTC
J: TRBJ2-7; D: -; size: -; V: TRBV7-2; CDR3: CASSLDQGPSYEQYF; DNA: TGTGCCAGCAGCTTAGATCAGGGTCCCTCCTACGAGCAGTACTTC
J: TRBJ1-1; D: -; size: -; V: TRBV19; CDR3: CASSIEAGRNTEAFF; DNA: TGTGCCAGTAGTATAGAGGCAGGTAGGAACACTGAAGCTTTCTTT
J: TRBJ2-2; D: -; size: -; V: TRBV5-1; CDR3: CASSLVGQVTGELFF; DNA: TGCGCCAGCAGCTTGGTCGGGCAGGTCACCGGGGAGCTGTTTTTT
J: TRBJ1-2; D: TRBD1; size: -; V: TRBV4-1; CDR3: CASSLKTGGGSGYTF; DNA: TGCGCCAGCAGCCTAAAGACAGGGGGTGGGTCCGGCTACACCTTC
J: TRBJ2-7; D: -; size: -; V: TRBV5-1; CDR3: CASSSQGHEQYF; DNA: TGCGCCAGCAGCTCACAGGGCCACGAGCAGTACTTC
J: TRBJ1-2; D: -; size: -; V: TRBV5-1; CDR3: CASSLDGGRGYTF; DNA: TGCGCCAGCAGCTTGGATGGAGGACGGGGCTACACCTTC
J: TRBJ2-2; D: -; size: -; V: TRBV7-7; CDR3: CASSPWAGELFF; DNA: TGTGCCAGCAGCCCCTGGGCCGGGGAGCTGTTTTTT
J: TRBJ2-3; D: -; size: -; V: TRBV2; CDR3: CASSLVNGADTQYF; DNA: TGTGCCAGCAGTCTAGTGAATGGGGCAGATACGCAGTATTTT
J: TRBJ1-2; D: -; size: -; V: TRBV18; CDR3: CASSRRDLYGYTF; DNA: TGTGCCAGCTCACGGCGGGATCTCTATGGCTACACCTTC
J: TRBJ1-2; D: -; size: -; V: TRBV29-1; CDR3: CSVLGANYGYTF; DNA: TGCAGCGTTTTAGGAGCTAACTATGGCTACACCTTC
J: TRBJ1-2; D: -; size: -; V: TRBV7-2; CDR3: CASSLVELVGYGYTF; DNA: TGTGCCAGCAGCTTAGTCGAGTTAGTAGGGTATGGCTACACCTTC
J: TRBJ1-5; D: -; size: -; V: TRBV25-1; CDR3: CASSPTGGRGIQPQHF; DNA: TGTGCCAGCAGCCCGACGGGGGGGCGCGGGATCCAGCCCCAGCATTTT
J: TRBJ2-1; D: -; size: -; V: TRBV12-3/TRBV12-4; CDR3: CASRYGGHNEQFF; DNA: TGTGCCAGCAGGTATGGGGGGCACAATGAGCAGTTCTTC
J: TRBJ1-4; D: -; size: once; V: TRBV6-5; CDR3: CASSYGGTREKLFF; DNA: TGTGCCAGCAGTTACGGGGGGACTCGTGAAAAACTGTTTTTT
J: TRBJ1-1; D: -; size: once; V: TRBV12-3/TRBV12-4; CDR3: CASSRTAEAFF; DNA: TGTGCCAGCAGCCGTACCGCGGAAGCTTTCTTT
J: TRBJ2-3; D: -; size: -; V: TRBV6-6; CDR3: CASSYSRGTTDTQYF; DNA: TGTGCCAGCAGTTACTCACGCGGGACCACAGATACGCAGTATTTT
J: TRBJ1-3; D: -; size: once; V: TRBV11-3; CDR3: CASSHAGQGGNTIYF; DNA: TGTGCCAGCAGCCACGCCGGGCAGGGAGGAAACACCATATATTTT
J: TRBJ1-1; D: -; size: -; V: TRBV21-1; CDR3: CASSITEGTGEMNTEAFF; DNA: TGTGCCAGCAGCATTACAGAAGGGACAGGGGAAATGAACACTGAAGCTTTCTTT
J: TRBJ2-3; D: -; size: once; V: TRBV12-3/TRBV12-4; CDR3: CASSFTDTQYF; DNA: TGTGCCAGCAGCTTTACAGATACGCAGTATTTT
J: TRBJ2-7; D: -; size: once; V: TRBV7-2; CDR3: CASTPGGLTSYEQYF; DNA: TGTGCCAGCACCCCCGGGGGGCTCACCTCCTACGAGCAGTACTTC
J: TRBJ2-5; D: TRBD1; size: once; V: TRBV5-1; CDR3: CASSSGQGETQYF; DNA: TGCGCCAGCAGCTCGGGACAGGGGGAGACCCAGTACTTC
J: TRBJ2-7; D: -; size: once; V: TRBV2; CDR3: CASRPDSYEQYF; DNA: TGTGCCAGCAGGCCGGACAGCTACGAGCAGTACTTC
J: TRBJ2-7; D: -; size: -; V: TRBV23-1; CDR3: CARPGAVLSYEQYF; DNA: TGCGCCAGACCCGGGGCAGTACTCAGCTACGAGCAGTACTTC
J: TRBJ1-1; D: -; size: -; V: TRBV27; CDR3: CASSPRGKNTEAFF; DNA: TGTGCCAGCAGTCCTCGGGGGAAGAACACTGAAGCTTTCTTT
J: TRBJ2-1; D: -; size: -; V: TRBV7-9; CDR3: CASSLALGVNEQFF; DNA: TGTGCCAGCAGCTTAGCGCTGGGGGTCAATGAGCAGTTCTTC
J: TRBJ1-6; D: TRBD1; size: -; V: TRBV5-4; CDR3: CASSHAAQTGGYSPLHF; DNA: TGTGCCAGCAGCCATGCCGCCCAGACAGGGGGCTATTCACCCCTCCACTTT
J: TRBJ1-1; D: -; size: -; V: TRBV6-5; CDR3: CASSLVWGIEAFF; DNA: TGTGCCAGCAGCCTCGTTTGGGGGATTGAAGCTTTCTTT
J: TRBJ1-5; D: -; size: -; V: TRBV6-5; CDR3: CASSYSARNQPQHF; DNA: TGTGCCAGCAGTTACTCAGCACGTAATCAGCCCCAGCATTTT
J: TRBJ1-5; D: -; size: once; V: TRBV7-2; CDR3: CASSLTGNNQPQHF; DNA: TGTGCCAGCAGCTTAACCGGGAACAATCAGCCCCAGCATTTT
J: TRBJ1-2; D: -; size: -; V: TRBV4-3; CDR3: CASSQDPVHAYTF; DNA: TGCGCCAGCAGCCAAGATCCGGTCCACGCCTACACCTTC
J: TRBJ1-5; D: TRBD1; size: -; V: TRBV7-8; CDR3: CASRPGGAVPQHF; DNA: TGTGCCAGCAGGCCAGGGGGCGCGGTGCCCCAGCATTTT
J: TRBJ2-5; D: TRBD2; size: -; V: TRBV3-1/TRBV3-2; CDR3: CASSQDSGGLQETQYF; DNA: TGTGCCAGCAGCCAAGACAGCGGGGGCCTCCAAGAGACCCAGTACTTC
J: TRBJ2-2; D: -; size: few; V: TRBV5-4; CDR3: CASSFFGNTGELFF; DNA: TGTGCCAGCAGCTTCTTCGGTAACACCGGGGAGCTGTTTTTT
J: TRBJ1-2; D: TRBD1; size: once; V: TRBV27; CDR3: CASSLGWDRGDYGYTF; DNA: TGTGCCAGCAGTTTGGGTTGGGACAGGGGTGACTATGGCTACACCTTC
J: TRBJ2-2; D: TRBD1; size: -; V: TRBV10-3; CDR3: CAIREPGTGGTGELFF; DNA: TGTGCCATCAGGGAACCCGGGACAGGGGGGACCGGGGAGCTGTTTTTT
J: TRBJ1-1; D: -; size: -; V: TRBV4-1; CDR3: CASSPQFPSEAFF; DNA: TGCGCCAGCAGCCCTCAATTCCCTAGTGAAGCTTTCTTT
J: TRBJ1-1; D: -; size: -; V: TRBV11-2; CDR3: CASSLVRAFF; DNA: TGTGCCAGCAGCTTAGTGAGGGCTTTCTTT
J: TRBJ2-3; D: TRBD2; size: -; V: TRBV4-3; CDR3: CASSQDPAGGDTQYF; DNA: TGCGCCAGCAGCCAAGATCCAGCGGGGGGCGATACGCAGTATTTT
J: TRBJ2-2; D: TRBD2; size: once; V: TRBV19; CDR3: CASSVLAGGNTGELFF; DNA: TGTGCCAGTAGTGTACTAGCGGGGGGGAACACCGGGGAGCTGTTTTTT
J: TRBJ2-5; D: -; size: -; V: TRBV18; CDR3: CASSQVQETQYF; DNA: TGTGCCAGCTCACAGGTCCAAGAGACCCAGTACTTC
J: TRBJ1-5; D: -; size: once; V: TRBV7-9; CDR3: CASSLDSYNQPQHF; DNA: TGTGCCAGCAGCTTGGACAGTTACAATCAGCCCCAGCATTTT
J: TRBJ2-1; D: -; size: -; V: TRBV18; CDR3: CASSPADSYNEQFF; DNA: TGTGCCAGCTCACCAGCAGACAGTTACAATGAGCAGTTCTTC
J: TRBJ2-6; D: TRBD1; size: -; V: TRBV13; CDR3: CASSLAPGQGAGANVLTF; DNA: TGTGCCAGCAGCTTGGCCCCGGGACAGGGAGCTGGGGCCAACGTCCTGACTTTC
J: TRBJ1-6; D: TRBD1; size: -; V: TRBV9; CDR3: CASSFTGTGSSPLHF; DNA: TGTGCCAGCAGCTTCACCGGGACAGGGTCTAGCCCCCTCCACTTT
J: TRBJ2-3; D: -; size: -; V: TRBV11-3; CDR3: CASSSRRGGTDTQYF; DNA: TGTGCCAGCAGCTCTCGGCGGGGAGGCACAGATACGCAGTATTTT
J: TRBJ2-7; D: -; size: -; V: TRBV4-1; CDR3: CASSQGPEQYF; DNA: TGCGCCAGCAGCCAAGGTCCCGAGCAGTACTTC
J: TRBJ1-2; D: -; size: -; V: TRBV6-5; CDR3: CASSYDGNYGYTF; DNA: TGTGCCAGCAGTTACGACGGGAACTATGGCTACACCTTC
J: TRBJ1-3; D: TRBD1; size: -; V: TRBV9; CDR3: CASSVAGGQGYTIYF; DNA: TGTGCCAGCAGCGTAGCTGGGGGACAGGGCTACACCATATATTTT
J: TRBJ1-2; D: TRBD1; size: -; V: TRBV19; CDR3: CASSPGTGDYGYTF; DNA: TGTGCCAGTAGTCCCGGGACAGGGGACTATGGCTACACCTTC
J: TRBJ1-2; D: -; size: -; V: TRBV6-1; CDR3: CASSELTLGLSYTF; DNA: TGTGCCAGCAGTGAATTGACTTTAGGCTTGAGCTACACCTTC
J: TRBJ2-2; D: -; size: -; V: TRBV5-1; CDR3: CASSLAVMGPQAELFF; DNA: TGCGCCAGCAGCTTGGCCGTAATGGGTCCGCAGGCCGAGCTGTTTTTT